This TCR beta chain emerged from a study of beta chain features in type 1 diabetes. Overall study findings and caveats: Insertion counts at VDJ junctions were lower in type 1 diabetes patients, who also showed more deletions there.

It was via CD45RO/CCR7/CD25/CD127/CD95/CD27 that CD4+ naive, central memory, regulatory and stem cell-like memory cells were sorted. Every bit of the isolated RNA underwent reverse transcription, so sequencing read expressed TCRB transcripts. TCRdb keeps only in-frame clones here, not all; method: immunoSEQ multiplex PCR. This table holds roughly 500,000 clones, about an eighth found once. In this sample, this clone turned up a few times. Its antigen is unknown. Sequenced: naive CD4+ T cells from blood. This sequence originates from a woman younger than 35 in good health.

The CDR3 protein is CASSSQQGTEAFF. In nucleotides, the CDR3 is TGCGCCAGCAGCTCTCAACAGGGCACTGAAGCTTTCTTT. The gene calls are TRBV4-3 and TRBJ1-1; weak D call: TRBD1 (6 bases). This CDR3 is 13 amino acids long. CDR1 and CDR2 from the germline V gene are LGHNA and YSLEER. Trimming cost V 5 bases and J 4 bases, with 11 bases left between them.